This entry is about one T cell receptor beta chain. In this sample, this clonotype turned up many times. This clone's antigen is unknown. Base qualities are not at hand, and no much larger clone is one base apart. TCRdb lists the instrument as Illumina HiSeq 2000. Multiplex PCR amplification was used to generate the TCR beta chain libraries. The amplified TCR beta chain products were analyzed by high-throughput sequencing. Starting from the raw public reads, TCRdb applied fastp trimming at Q25, assembled clones with MiXCR and retained in-frame beta chains. Rows merge per CDR3 protein into single entries with the most common DNA and genes. The sample contains around 140,000 distinct CDR3 sequences, 20% to 25% of them found a single time. Together, the top ten hold under 3% of the sample. The data are from a study of breast tumors, draining lymph nodes, adjacent tissues (dated by TCRdb to about 2016). About the full investigation: Breast cancer patients provided tumor, adjacent nontumor tissue and axillary lymph nodes, and the study compared the TCR beta repertoires across these three sources. The study was designed to assess the relationships and possible T-cell exchange between tumor, surrounding tissue and draining lymph node repertoires in human breast cancer. Here is what the overall study found, with its caveats: Tumor and nontumor tissue repertoires were significantly more similar in luminal-like than in basal-like breast cancer. Tumors showed preferential V and J gene usage, and their T-cell repertoire diversity fell below that of lymph nodes yet above that of nontumor tissue. The data were considered consistent with most tumor T cells being derived from the lymph node and subsequently expanding within tumor tissue. Rather than being directly demonstrated, the conclusion that tumor T cells originate in lymph nodes was presented as consistent with a hypothesis.

CDR1 and CDR2, looked up from the germline V gene (reference sequence), are PRHDT and FYEKMQ. V loses 4 bases at its end and J loses 0 bases; junction bases beyond the gene matches: 6. The CDR3 holds 15 amino acids from the cysteine to the phenylalanine. The DNA shown is the 45-base CDR3, in frame from base 1. Lymph node samples were obtained from the axillary draining lymph nodes of breast cancer patients. Sequenced sample: axillary lymph node tissue. This receptor was obtained from a female donor with breast cancer. Some clones in this sample may be carry-over from other donors' samples. Recombination joined TRBV13 with TRBJ2-7; 7 middle bases align to TRBD2. The CDR3 here reads CASSSTAGVSYEQYF. DNA sequence: TGTGCCAGCAGCTCTACCGCGGGGGTCTCCTACGAGCAGTACTTC. Outside the CDR3, residues come from the reference TRBV13 and TRBJ2-7 proteins, so the full variable domain is: AAGVIQSPRHLIKEKRETATLKCYPIPRHDTVYWYQQGPGQDPQFLISFYEKMQSDKGSIPDRFSAQQFSDYHSELNMSSLELGDSALYFCASSSTAGVSYEQYFGPGTRLTVT.